A selection of T cell receptor beta chains follows, all from one sample in a study of shared clonotypes between healthy human individuals. Sequencing used immunoSEQ multiplex PCR; TCRdb keeps in-frame clones, though not all of them. The table shows hundreds of thousands of clones, with just under 97% occurring only once. The sequenced material came from naive CD8+ T cells sorted from blood. All receptors derive from a woman aged 25 to 39 in good health. Each CDR3 is given with its conserved first and last residue. A D gene is named only where the DNA matches it firmly. A clone size is listed for some rows: how often the clone was seen (once, few, many), or a class if it is expanded.

CASSLSYQGPPNTGELFF	TGCGCCAGCAGCCTATCCTACCAGGGGCCACCTAACACCGGGGAGCTGTTTTTT	NA	TRBV5-1	TRBJ2-2	NA
CASSLSKGGGYEQYF	TGTGCCAGCAGTTTATCGAAGGGCGGAGGATACGAGCAGTACTTC	NA	TRBV27	TRBJ2-7	NA
CASSLGQGGTDTQYF	TGCGCCAGCAGCCTGGGCCAGGGAGGCACAGATACGCAGTATTTT	NA	TRBV5-1	TRBJ2-3	NA
CASSFNYGSYEQYF	TGTGCCAGCAGCTTTAACTACGGCTCCTACGAGCAGTACTTC	few	TRBV5-5	TRBJ2-7	NA
CATSTRTGNEKLFF	TGTGCCACCAGCACCCGAACAGGGAATGAAAAACTGTTTTTT	NA	TRBV15	TRBJ1-4	NA
CASSFAGNYEQYF	TGTGCCAGCAGCTTTGCGGGGAATTACGAGCAGTACTTC	NA	TRBV7-2	TRBJ2-7	NA
CASSLTGTNYGYTF	TGTGCCAGCAGTTTGACAGGGACTAACTATGGCTACACCTTC	NA	TRBV28	TRBJ1-2	TRBD1
CAGRRTGDYGYTF	TGTGCCGGGAGGCGGACAGGGGACTATGGCTACACCTTC	NA	TRBV19	TRBJ1-2	TRBD1
CASSLRQSNTEAFF	TGCGCCAGCAGCCTGCGACAGTCGAACACTGAAGCTTTCTTT	NA	TRBV4-1	TRBJ1-1	NA
CASSLVGGVGTDTQYF	TGTGCCAGCAGCTTAGTGGGCGGGGTCGGCACAGATACGCAGTATTTT	NA	TRBV7-8	TRBJ2-3	NA
CASSLGLAILETQYF	TGTGCCAGCAGCTTGGGACTAGCTATCCTAGAGACCCAGTACTTC	NA	TRBV7-2	TRBJ2-5	TRBD2
CASSLSLGVDESSYEQYF	TGTGCCAGCAGTTTAAGCCTAGGGGTGGACGAGAGCTCCTACGAGCAGTACTTC	NA	TRBV28	TRBJ2-7	NA
CASSPGNRHEQYF	TGTGCCAGCAGCCCGGGAAATCGGCACGAGCAGTACTTC	NA	TRBV7-9	TRBJ2-7	NA
CASSAPPGTGELFF	TGTGCCAGCAGCGCCCCGCCGGGTACCGGGGAGCTGTTTTTT	once	TRBV9	TRBJ2-2	NA
CASSGGTVEQFF	TGTGCCAGCAGTGGAGGGACAGTCGAGCAGTTCTTC	NA	TRBV2	TRBJ2-1	TRBD1
CASIKREHYNEQFF	TGTGCCAGCATTAAGCGGGAGCACTACAATGAGCAGTTCTTC	NA	TRBV13	TRBJ2-1	TRBD2
CATSREGASDEQYF	TGTGCCACCAGCAGAGAGGGAGCTAGCGACGAGCAGTACTTC	NA	TRBV15	TRBJ2-7	NA
CAIRGVGYTF	TGTGCCATCCGAGGGGTTGGCTACACCTTC	NA	TRBV10-3	TRBJ1-2	NA
CASHGTANTEAFF	TGTGCCAGCCACGGGACCGCGAACACTGAAGCTTTCTTT	NA	TRBV28	TRBJ1-1	NA
CAWSWASGRYEQYF	TGTGCCTGGAGTTGGGCTAGCGGGAGGTACGAGCAGTACTTC	NA	TRBV30	TRBJ2-7	TRBD2
CASSLAGSGSYEQYF	TGTGCCAGCAGTTTAGCGGGTAGCGGGAGCTACGAGCAGTACTTC	NA	TRBV27	TRBJ2-7	TRBD2
CASSLKGDEFF	TGTGCCAGCAGCTTAAAAGGGGATGAGTTCTTC	NA	TRBV11-2	TRBJ2-1	NA
CASSYSPAWEGYTF	TGTGCCAGCAGTTACTCGCCAGCCTGGGAAGGCTACACCTTC	NA	TRBV6-6	TRBJ1-2	NA
CASSYSTGRNSYEQYF	TGTGCCAGCAGTTACTCGACAGGGAGGAACTCCTACGAGCAGTACTTC	NA	TRBV6-5	TRBJ2-7	NA
CASSQIAGGIYNEQFF	TGTGCCAGCAGTCAAATAGCGGGAGGAATCTACAATGAGCAGTTCTTC	NA	TRBV28	TRBJ2-1	TRBD2
CASSFGVAGGELFF	TGTGCCAGCAGCTTTGGCGTTGCGGGCGGGGAGCTGTTTTTT	NA	TRBV5-4	TRBJ2-2	NA
CATSTDRAVDTIYF	TGTGCCACCAGCACGGACAGGGCCGTCGACACCATATATTTT	few	TRBV15	TRBJ1-3	TRBD1
CASSQHLAEQETQYF	TGCGCCAGCAGCCAACATCTAGCGGAACAAGAGACCCAGTACTTC	NA	TRBV4-1	TRBJ2-5	TRBD2
CSASREDGYTF	TGCAGTGCTAGCAGGGAGGATGGCTACACCTTC	few	TRBV20-1	TRBJ1-2	NA
CASSSWTGKTHEQYF	TGTGCCAGCAGCTCCTGGACAGGGAAAACCCACGAGCAGTACTTC	NA	TRBV7-9	TRBJ2-7	TRBD1
CASSHTSGFTDTQYF	TGTGCCAGCAGCCACACTAGCGGGTTCACAGATACGCAGTATTTT	NA	TRBV14	TRBJ2-3	TRBD2
CASSRGGLKRYEQYF	TGTGCCAGCAGCCGGGGGGGCTTGAAACGCTACGAGCAGTACTTC	NA	TRBV13	TRBJ2-7	TRBD2
CASSLHQGLARTYNEQFF	TGTGCCAGCAGCTTACACCAAGGACTAGCCCGAACCTACAATGAGCAGTTCTTC	NA	TRBV7-2	TRBJ2-1	TRBD2
CAISEPPGRGEQYF	TGTGCCATCAGTGAGCCTCCGGGCAGGGGCGAGCAGTACTTC	few	TRBV10-3	TRBJ2-7	NA
CASSPTGTKSEKLFF	TGTGCCAGCAGTCCTACGGGGACGAAAAGTGAAAAACTGTTTTTT	NA	TRBV28	TRBJ1-4	NA
CAWSLAGGEQYF	TGTGCCTGGTCCCTAGCGGGAGGTGAGCAGTACTTC	NA	TRBV30	TRBJ2-7	TRBD2
CASSLVTTITDTQYF	TGTGCCAGCAGCTTAGTGACAACTATCACAGATACGCAGTATTTT	NA	TRBV7-8	TRBJ2-3	NA
CASSYPTGLGTEAFF	TGTGCCAGCAGTTACCCGACAGGGTTGGGCACTGAAGCTTTCTTT	NA	TRBV6-5	TRBJ1-1	TRBD1
CASSWGTGWPGANVLTF	TGTGCCAGCAGCTGGGGGACAGGGTGGCCTGGGGCCAACGTCCTGACTTTC	NA	TRBV7-9	TRBJ2-6	TRBD1
CASSLPRSTDNYGYTF	TGTGCCAGCAGTTTACCGCGATCAACAGATAACTATGGCTACACCTTC	NA	TRBV28	TRBJ1-2	NA
CASSSQGMNTEAFF	TGTGCCAGCAGTTCACAGGGGATGAACACTGAAGCTTTCTTT	once	TRBV6-5	TRBJ1-1	TRBD1
CASSPGSGSKAEQYF	TGTGCCAGCAGCCCGGGGAGCGGGAGTAAGGCCGAGCAGTACTTC	NA	TRBV27	TRBJ2-7	TRBD2
CASSLGSDEFF	TGTGCCAGCAGCTTAGGTTCTGACGAGTTCTTC	few	TRBV7-9	TRBJ2-1	NA
CASSVGRDFSYEQYF	TGTGCCAGCAGCGTAGGGCGGGATTTCTCCTACGAGCAGTACTTC	once	TRBV9	TRBJ2-7	NA
CASSFRGREKLFF	TGTGCCAGCAGTTTCAGGGGTCGAGAAAAACTGTTTTTT	NA	TRBV28	TRBJ1-4	NA
CASSQGLVEQFF	TGCGCCAGCAGCCAAGGACTAGTTGAGCAGTTCTTC	NA	TRBV4-1	TRBJ2-1	NA
CASSSPNGYSYNEQFF	TGTGCCAGCAGCTCCCCCAACGGGTACTCCTACAATGAGCAGTTCTTC	NA	TRBV27	TRBJ2-1	NA
CASSGDSDQPQHF	TGTGCCAGCAGTGGGGACAGTGATCAGCCCCAGCATTTT	NA	TRBV27	TRBJ1-5	TRBD1
CASSDPRRSSYEQYF	TGTGCCAGCAGTGATCCTCGCAGGAGCTCCTACGAGCAGTACTTC	NA	TRBV25-1	TRBJ2-7	NA
CASRRPDSYEQYF	TGTGCCAGCAGACGCCCCGACTCCTACGAGCAGTACTTC	NA	TRBV6-1	TRBJ2-7	NA
CASSSPLEGAYEQYF	TGTGCCAGCAGTTCGCCACTCGAGGGGGCCTACGAGCAGTACTTC	NA	TRBV28	TRBJ2-7	NA
CASRTSVWNEQFF	TGTGCCAGCAGGACTAGCGTTTGGAATGAGCAGTTCTTC	NA	TRBV27	TRBJ2-1	TRBD2
CASSGGLAGMPYNEQFF	TGTGCCAGCAGCGGCGGACTAGCGGGAATGCCCTACAATGAGCAGTTCTTC	NA	TRBV11-2	TRBJ2-1	TRBD2